This entry lists 10 T cell receptor beta chains sequenced from one sample in a study of blood T cells in healthy people across ages. The authors ran a second PCR of about 6 to 11 cycles using a sample-barcoded 5' primer and a J-beta primer mix. TCRdb reanalysed the 5' RACE reads using MiXCR and keeps one entry per CDR3 protein. The data show about 970,000 distinct CDR3 sequences, with roughly 51% seen just once and about 20% held by the top ten. The source material was blood. The receptors derive from a woman between 55 and 75 years old in good health.

This rearrangement joins TRBV28 to TRBJ2-1, with TRBD2 matching over 11 bases. The CDR3 spans 15 residues. Germline CDR1 reads MDHEN; CDR2 reads SYDVKM. With 6 bases clipped from V and 5 bases from J, the junction kept 6 bases outside the gene matches. CDR3 sequence (DNA): TGTGCCAGCAGGGACGGGACTAGCGGACACAATGAGCAGTTCTTC. Its translation is CASRDGTSGHNEQFF.

The V gene is TRBV30, the J gene TRBJ2-7; 13 bases map to TRBD2. The better agreement between TRBJ2-5 and the DNA end casts doubt on the J call. CDR1 and CDR2 (germline): GTSNPN, SVGIG (reference sequence). This CDR3 comprises 16 residues. CDR3 sequence reads: CAWRRTSGRGGETQYF. The DNA for the CDR3 is TGTGCCTGGAGGAGGACTAGCGGGAGAGGGGGAGAGACCCAGTACTTC.

The chain has TRBV28 and TRBJ2-7; 9 bases are shared with TRBD1. The better agreement between TRBJ2-4 and the DNA end casts doubt on the J call. Per germline, CDR1 MDHEN and CDR2 SYDVKM. The CDR3 has 17 residues. The CDR3 DNA reads TGTGCCACGCAGGAGATAAGGACAGGGGTTATGTATAGCATTCAGTACTTC. This sequence encodes CATQEIRTGVMYSIQYF.

The rearrangement links TRBV2 to TRBJ2-4, with TRBD2 matching 7 bases. Germline values: CDR1 SNHLY, CDR2 FYNNEI. The CDR3 consists of 16 residues. V trimming: 5 bases; J trimming: 0 bases; junction bases outside the gene matches: 7. CDR3 residues: CASSKRDGLAKNIQYF. The CDR3 nucleotides are TGTGCCAGCAGTAAGCGGGACGGATTAGCCAAAAACATTCAGTACTTC.

The J gene is TRBJ2-7, the V gene TRBV6-2 or TRBV6-3, with D unresolved. The V end was cut by 2 bases, the J end by 5 bases, with 7 bases between. The CDR3 totals 12 residues. Germline CDR1 reads MNHEY; CDR2 reads SVGEGT. Here the CDR3 DNA reads TGTGCCAGCAGTTACAGTGGTCACGAGCAGTACTTC. The encoded protein is CASSYSGHEQYF.

This chain connects TRBV5-1 to TRBJ1-1; D is possibly TRBD1 (6 bases). The CDR3 covers 17 residues. The germline CDR1 and CDR2 sequences are SGHRS and YFSETQ. V gave up 2 bases and J gave up 5 bases, with 22 bases separating them. CDR3: CASSFDPKTGGSTEAFF. In nucleotides, the CDR3 is TGCGCCAGCAGCTTCGATCCAAAGACAGGTGGTAGTACTGAAGCTTTCTTT.

A single count supports this clonotype. V gene TRBV7-9 combines with J gene TRBJ2-1; 12 nucleotides align to TRBD2. Germline assignment: CDR1 SEHNR and CDR2 FQNEAQ (reference sequence). The length of the CDR3 is 17 residues. The V gene end was trimmed by 2 bases and the J gene end by 7 bases; junction bases not matched to a gene: 9. The CDR3 DNA sequence: TGTGCCAGCAGCTTAATTCAATGGACTAGCGGGACAAATGAGCAGTTCTTC. It is translated as CASSLIQWTSGTNEQFF.

This clonotype was detected a few times. The chain employs TRBV7-9 and TRBJ1-2; 8 positions agree with TRBD1. The length of the CDR3 is 15 residues. Per germline, CDR1 SEHNR and CDR2 FQNEAQ (reference sequence). The ends lost 5 bases at V and 2 bases at J; junction bases unmatched: 7. This CDR3 reads CASSAGQGANYGYTF. As DNA, the CDR3 is TGTGCCAGCAGCGCTGGACAGGGTGCCAACTATGGCTACACCTTC. The variable domain in full, completed from reference TRBV7-9 and TRBJ1-2, reads DTGVSQNPRHKITKRGQNVTFRCDPISEHNRLYWYRQTLGQGPEFLTYFQNEAQLEKSRLLSDRFSAERPKGSFSTLEIQRTEQGDSAMYLCASSAGQGANYGYTFGSGTRLTVV.

Here the CDR3 DNA reads TGTGCCAGCCGGAAGGGAGCAACTAATGAAAAACTGTTTTTT. Its protein is CASRKGATNEKLFF. The chain uses TRBV28 and TRBJ1-4; D is unresolved. CDR3 length: 14 amino acids. The V end lost 8 bases, the J end lost 0 bases, and 10 bases lay between the germline ends. Germline CDR1 is MDHEN and CDR2 is SYDVKM.

The rearrangement links TRBV20-1 to TRBJ1-5, with unresolved D. The length of the CDR3 is 8 residues. Germline CDR1 is DFQATT and CDR2 is SNEGSKA (reference sequence). DNA for the CDR3: TGCAGGAATCAGCCCCAGCATTTT. Amino acid sequence: CRNQPQHF.